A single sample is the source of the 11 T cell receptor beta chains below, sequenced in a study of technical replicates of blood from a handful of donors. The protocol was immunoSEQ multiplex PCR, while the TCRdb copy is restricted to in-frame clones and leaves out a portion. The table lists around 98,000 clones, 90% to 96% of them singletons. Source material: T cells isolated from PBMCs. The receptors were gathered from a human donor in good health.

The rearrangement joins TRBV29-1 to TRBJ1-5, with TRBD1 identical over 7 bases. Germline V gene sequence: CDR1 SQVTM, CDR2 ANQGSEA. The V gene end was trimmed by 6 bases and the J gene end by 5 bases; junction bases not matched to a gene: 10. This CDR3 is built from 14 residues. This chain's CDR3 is CSVRTGGSDQPQHF. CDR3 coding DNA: TGCAGCGTGAGGACAGGAGGGAGCGATCAGCCCCAGCATTTT.

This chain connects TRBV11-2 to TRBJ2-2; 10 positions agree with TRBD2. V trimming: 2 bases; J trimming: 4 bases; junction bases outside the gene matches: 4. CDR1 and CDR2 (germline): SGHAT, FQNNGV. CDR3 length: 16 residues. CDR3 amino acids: CASSLNIAGGTGELFF. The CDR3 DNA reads TGTGCCAGCAGCTTAAATATAGCGGGAGGCACCGGGGAGCTGTTTTTT. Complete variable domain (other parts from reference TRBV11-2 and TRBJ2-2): EAGVAQSPRYKIIEKRQSVAFWCNPISGHATLYWYQQILGQGPKLLIQFQNNGVVDDSQLPKDRFSAERLKGVDSTLKIQPAKLEDSAVYLCASSLNIAGGTGELFFGEGSRLTVL.

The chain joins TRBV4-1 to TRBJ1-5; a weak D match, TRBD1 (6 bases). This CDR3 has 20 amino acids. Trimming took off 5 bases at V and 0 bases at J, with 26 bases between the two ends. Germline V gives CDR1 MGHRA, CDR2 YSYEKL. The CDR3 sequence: CASSTIGTKEQIYSNQPQHF. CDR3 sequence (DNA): TGCGCCAGCAGCACAATAGGGACAAAAGAACAAATATATAGCAATCAGCCCCAGCATTTT.

The DNA of the CDR3 is TGCAGCGTTGAGGAGACAGGGAGTAACTCTGGGGCCAACGTCCTGACTTTC. Translated, it gives CSVEETGSNSGANVLTF. This chain joins TRBV29-1 and TRBJ2-6; 7 bases align to TRBD1. Germline CDR1 and CDR2: SQVTM and ANQGSEA. The CDR3 has 17 amino acids. V trimming: 3 bases; J trimming: 0 bases; junction bases outside the gene matches: 8.

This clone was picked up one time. CDR3 DNA sequence: TGTGCCTGGAGTAGAAAGGGGAATCAGCCCCAGCATTTT. Its protein product is CAWSRKGNQPQHF. The chain joins TRBV30 to TRBJ1-5; possibly TRBD1 for D (5 bases). The CDR3 length is 13 residues. V lost 2 bases and J lost 4, with 9 bases in between. CDR1 GTSNPN and CDR2 SVGIG come from the germline V gene (reference sequence).

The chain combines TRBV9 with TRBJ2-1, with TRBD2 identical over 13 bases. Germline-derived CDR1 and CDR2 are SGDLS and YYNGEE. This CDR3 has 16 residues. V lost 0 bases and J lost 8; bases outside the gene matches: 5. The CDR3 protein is CASSVAGTSGIYEQFF. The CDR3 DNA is TGTGCCAGCAGCGTAGCTGGGACTAGCGGGATTTATGAGCAGTTCTTC.

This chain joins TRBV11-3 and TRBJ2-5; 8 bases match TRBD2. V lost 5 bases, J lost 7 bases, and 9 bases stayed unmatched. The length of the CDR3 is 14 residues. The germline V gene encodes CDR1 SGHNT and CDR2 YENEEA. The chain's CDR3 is CASSLTSGGATQYF. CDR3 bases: TGTGCCAGCAGCCTAACTAGCGGCGGGGCGACCCAGTACTTC.

CDR3 DNA: TGTGCCAGCAGCCATCCCCGCACCTATGGACTAGTAGCCTCTAGCTCCTACAATGAGCAGTTCTTC. Translating gives CASSHPRTYGLVASSSYNEQFF. The gene calls are TRBV7-6 and TRBJ2-1, with 7 bases fitting TRBD2. Trimming at V came to 5 bases and at J to 0 bases, leaving 25 bases not matched to a gene. This CDR3 region has 22 residues. The germline gives CDR1 SGHVS, CDR2 FNYEAQ. The full variable domain, in which reference TRBV7-6 and TRBJ2-1 provide the parts outside the CDR3, is GAGVSQSPRYKVTKRGQDVALRCDPISGHVSLYWYRQALGQGPEFLTYFNYEAQQDKSGLPNDRFSAERPEGSISTLTIQRTEQRDSAMYRCASSHPRTYGLVASSSYNEQFFGPGTRLTVL.

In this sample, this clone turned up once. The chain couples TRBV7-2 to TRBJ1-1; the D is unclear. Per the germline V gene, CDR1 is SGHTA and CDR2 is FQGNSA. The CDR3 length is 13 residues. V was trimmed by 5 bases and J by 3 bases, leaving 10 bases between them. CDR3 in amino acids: CASSPDMDTEAFF. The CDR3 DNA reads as TGTGCCAGCAGCCCAGACATGGACACTGAAGCTTTCTTT. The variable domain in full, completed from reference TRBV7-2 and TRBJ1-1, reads GAGVSQSPSNKVTEKGKDVELRCDPISGHTALYWYRQSLGQGLEFLIYFQGNSAPDKSGLPSDRFSAERTGGSVSTLTIQRTQQEDSAVYLCASSPDMDTEAFFGQGTRLTVV.

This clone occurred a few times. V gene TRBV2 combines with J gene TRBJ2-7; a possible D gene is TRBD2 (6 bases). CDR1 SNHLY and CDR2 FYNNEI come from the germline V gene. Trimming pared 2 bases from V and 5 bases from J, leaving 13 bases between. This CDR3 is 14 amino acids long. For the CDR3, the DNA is TGTGCCAGCAGTGAACCCGGGAGTCCCCACGAGCAGTACTTC. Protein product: CASSEPGSPHEQYF.

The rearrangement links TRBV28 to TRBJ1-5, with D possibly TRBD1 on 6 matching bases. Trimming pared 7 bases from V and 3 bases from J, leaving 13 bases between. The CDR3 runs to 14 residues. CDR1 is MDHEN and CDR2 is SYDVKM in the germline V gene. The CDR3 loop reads CASKQTGFNQPQHF. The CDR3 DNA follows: TGTGCCAGCAAGCAGACAGGCTTCAATCAGCCCCAGCATTTT.